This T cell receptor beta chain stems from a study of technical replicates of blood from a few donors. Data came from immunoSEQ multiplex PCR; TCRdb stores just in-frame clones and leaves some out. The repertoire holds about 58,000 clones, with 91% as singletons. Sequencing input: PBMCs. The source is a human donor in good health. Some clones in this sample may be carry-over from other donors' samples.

CDR3 in amino acids: CASSSDRHEQFF. CDR3 bases: TGCGCCAGCAGCTCCGACAGGCATGAGCAGTTCTTC. The chain combines TRBV5-1 with TRBJ2-1; D perhaps matches TRBD1 (6 bases). The V and J ends lost 3 bases and 8 bases respectively, with 9 bases between them. The CDR3 totals 12 residues. Per the germline V gene, CDR1 is SGHRS and CDR2 is YFSETQ. The full variable domain, completed using reference TRBV5-1 and TRBJ2-1, is KAGVTQTPRYLIKTRGQQVTLSCSPISGHRSVSWYQQTPGQGLQFLFEYFSETQRNKGNFPGRFSGRQFSNSRSEMNVSTLELGDSALYLCASSSDRHEQFFGPGTRLTVL.